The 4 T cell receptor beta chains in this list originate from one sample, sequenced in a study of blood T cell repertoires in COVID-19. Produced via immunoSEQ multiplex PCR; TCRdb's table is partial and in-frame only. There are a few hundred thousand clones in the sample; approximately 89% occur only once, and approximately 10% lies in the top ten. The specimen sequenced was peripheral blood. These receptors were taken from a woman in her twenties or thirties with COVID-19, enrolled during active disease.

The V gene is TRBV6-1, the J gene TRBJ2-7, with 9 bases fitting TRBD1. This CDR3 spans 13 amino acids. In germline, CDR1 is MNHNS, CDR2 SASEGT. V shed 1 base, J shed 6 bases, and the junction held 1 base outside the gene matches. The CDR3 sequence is CASSEGTGAEQYF. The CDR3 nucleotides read TGTGCCAGCAGTGAAGGGACAGGGGCCGAGCAGTACTTC.

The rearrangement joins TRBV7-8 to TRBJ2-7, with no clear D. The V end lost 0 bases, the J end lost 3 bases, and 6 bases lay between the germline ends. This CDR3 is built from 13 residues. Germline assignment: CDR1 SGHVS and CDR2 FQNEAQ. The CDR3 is CASSLAPGYEQYF. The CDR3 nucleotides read TGTGCCAGCAGCTTAGCACCGGGCTACGAGCAGTACTTC.

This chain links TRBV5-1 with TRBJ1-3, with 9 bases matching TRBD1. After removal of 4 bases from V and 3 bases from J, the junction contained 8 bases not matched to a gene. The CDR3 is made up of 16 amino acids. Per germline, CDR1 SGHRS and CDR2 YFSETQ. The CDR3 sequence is CASSAYRGPDGNTIYF. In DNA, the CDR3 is TGCGCCAGCAGCGCCTACAGGGGGCCGGATGGAAACACCATATATTTT.

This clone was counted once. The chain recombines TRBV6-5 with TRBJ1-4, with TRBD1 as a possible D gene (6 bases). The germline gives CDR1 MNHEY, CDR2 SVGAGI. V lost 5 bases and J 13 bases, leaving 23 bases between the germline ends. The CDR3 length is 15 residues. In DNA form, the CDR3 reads TGTGCCAGCAGTAGGACAGTGGGGGACGAGATCCGACTGTTTTTT. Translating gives CASSRTVGDEIRLFF.